Described below is a single TCR beta chain sequence and its context. Primers: 60 Vbeta forward and 13 Jbeta reverse. Some clones are missing from TCRdb's copy, which holds only in-frame ones; the method was immunoSEQ multiplex PCR. The sample has about 69,000 clones, approximately 70% seen once. The sample belongs to a study of cytomegalovirus exposure and HLA in healthy donors. The CDR3 has 15 residues. Germline CDR1 is SGHKS and CDR2 is YYEKEE (reference sequence). V was clipped by 4 bases and J by 1 base, with 14 bases between them. The receptor was isolated from a male donor in good health and CMV-seropositive. The gene calls are TRBV5-5 and TRBJ1-1; tentatively, D is TRBD1 (5 bases). The sample was PBMCs. CDR3: CASSPGRVANTEAFF. CDR3 in DNA: TGTGCCAGCAGCCCTGGCAGGGTGGCGAACACTGAAGCTTTCTTT.